Following are 25 T cell receptor beta chains from one sample sequenced in a study of Graves' ophthalmopathy and Graves' hyperthyroidism. RNA served as the template for amplifying TCR beta CDR3 regions. HTBI primers were used in a first-round RT-PCR, which preceded a second-round multiplex PCR. One entry per CDR3 protein, called by TCRdb with MiXCR from the multiplex PCR reads. The sample holds 500,000 to 800,000 distinct CDR3 sequences; over 40% are singletons and the top ten take over 2.5%. The material sequenced was peripheral blood. These receptors were obtained from an adult man with Graves' ophthalmopathy.

This clonotype was seen at least ten times. The chain combines TRBV7-9 with TRBJ2-5; D is ambiguous. This CDR3 has 14 residues. Trimming took 5 bases from V and 5 from J, leaving 15 bases between them. Germline assignment: CDR1 SEHNR and CDR2 FQNEAQ (reference sequence). The CDR3, as DNA: TGTGCCAGCAGCCCGGAGTCCAATGGGGAGACCCAGTACTTC. This gives the protein CASSPESNGETQYF. Complete variable domain (other parts from reference TRBV7-9 and TRBJ2-5): DTGVSQNPRHKITKRGQNVTFRCDPISEHNRLYWYRQTLGQGPEFLTYFQNEAQLEKSRLLSDRFSAERPKGSFSTLEIQRTEQGDSAMYLCASSPESNGETQYFGPGTRLLVL.

Details on this clonotype: The conserved final phenylalanine or tryptophan is absent from the CDR3, which likely points to a read error. The DNA is left out, because the CDR3 cannot be placed on it with certainty; the CDR3 is given as TCRdb lists it. The chain joins TRBV25-1 to TRBJ1-4. From its first to its last residue, the CDR3 has 8 amino acids. Germline CDR1 MGHDK, CDR2 SYGVNS. CDR3 protein: CASSESGV.

This clonotype was seen more than once but under ten times. The V gene is TRBV7-9, the J gene TRBJ2-7; TRBD2 might be the D (5 bases). The CDR3 length is 14 residues. Germline assignment: CDR1 SEHNR and CDR2 FQNEAQ (reference sequence). V lost 6 bases and J 2 bases, leaving 14 bases between the germline ends. This CDR3 is CASSLRVSAYEQYF. The CDR3 bases are TGTGCCAGCAGTTTACGGGTTAGCGCCTACGAGCAGTACTTC.

The chain employs TRBV12-3 or TRBV12-4 and TRBJ2-5; 7 nucleotides line up with TRBD1. J was trimmed by 2 bases and V by 7 bases; bases with no gene match: 22. This CDR3 comprises 19 residues. The CDR3 DNA is TGTGCCAGCACCCATTCCCTCCTAAACCGGGACAGCTATCAAGAGACCCAGTACTTC. Translation: CASTHSLLNRDSYQETQYF.

The chain has TRBV6-6 and TRBJ2-2; the match to TRBD1 covers 10 bases. The ends lost 6 bases at V and 5 bases at J; junction bases unmatched: 6. CDR3 size: 15 residues. Per germline, CDR1 MNHNY and CDR2 SVGAGI (reference sequence). The CDR3 sequence is CASRIDRGLTGELFF. Written as DNA, the CDR3 is TGTGCCAGCAGGATAGACAGGGGGCTTACCGGGGAGCTGTTTTTT.

As concerns this clonotype: A much more abundant neighbour one base away suggests this may be a read error. This chain joins TRBV9 and TRBJ2-7, with D perhaps assigned TRBD1 or TRBD2 (5 bases each). From germline, CDR1 is SGDLS and CDR2 YYNGEE. The CDR3 totals 14 residues. The CDR3 sequence is CASSGRDGPYGQYF. CDR3 in DNA: TGTGCCAGCAGCGGCCGGGACGGACCCTACGGGCAGTACTTC.

This clonotype was observed at least ten times. J is TRBJ2-2 and V is TRBV9, with TRBD2 matching over 9 bases. The CDR3 totals 16 residues. Trimming removed 4 bases from V and 0 bases from J; junction bases left unmatched: 4. CDR1 is SGDLS and CDR2 is YYNGEE in the germline V gene. CDR3 loop: CASSISGGTNTGELFF. CDR3 nucleotide sequence: TGTGCCAGCAGCATTAGCGGGGGAACGAACACCGGGGAGCTGTTTTTT. The full variable domain, in which reference TRBV9 and TRBJ2-2 provide the parts outside the CDR3, is DSGVTQTPKHLITATGQRVTLRCSPRSGDLSVYWYQQSLDQGLQFLIQYYNGEERAKGNILERFSAQQFPDLHSELNLSSLELGDSALYFCASSISGGTNTGELFFGEGSRLTVL.

Of note for this clonotype: Being one base from a much bigger clone, this may be a read error. This chain uses TRBV7-9 with TRBJ2-7; TRBD2 matches at 9 bases. The CDR3 is 14 amino acids. J was trimmed by 6 bases and V by 8 bases; bases with no gene match: 11. From germline, CDR1 is SEHNR and CDR2 FQNEAQ (reference sequence). CDR3 coding DNA: TGTGCCAGCTCACCAACGACTAGCGGCTGCGAGCAGTACTTC. Translating it yields CASSPTTSGCEQYF.

V and J are TRBV29-1 and TRBJ2-6, with D possibly matching TRBD1 (6 bases). Trimming cost V 4 bases and J 2 bases, with 9 bases left between them. CDR1 SQVTM and CDR2 ANQGSEA come from the germline V gene. CDR3 length equals 14 residues. The CDR3: CSVVGATGANVLTF. CDR3 DNA sequence: TGCAGCGTTGTGGGGGCAACTGGGGCCAACGTCCTGACTTTC.

For this clonotype: Just one base apart from a much larger clone, this may be a read error. Because it lacks the conserved phenylalanine or tryptophan at the end, this CDR3 is likely a read error. V and J are TRBV5-5 and TRBJ2-2; 8 bases are shared with TRBD1. V was pared by 5 bases and J by 0 bases, with 3 bases of the junction left unmatched. The CDR3 runs 15 residues. The V gene's germline CDR1 is SGHKS and CDR2 YYEKEE (reference sequence). CDR3 in amino acids: CASSRTGPNTGELFL. Written as DNA, the CDR3 is TGTGCCAGCAGTCGGACAGGGCCGAACACCGGGGAGCTGTTTCTT.

This chain connects TRBV29-1 to TRBJ1-1; D not resolved. The CDR3 has 13 amino acids. V shed 8 bases and J shed 5 bases, with 18 bases lying between them. Germline loops: CDR1 SQVTM, CDR2 ANQGSEA. CDR3 coding DNA: TGCAGCAGTTTAGCTAGTGCGAAGACTGAAGCTTTCTTT. Protein: CSSLASAKTEAFF. Supplemented by reference TRBV29-1 and TRBJ1-1, the full variable domain reads SAVISQKPSRDICQRGTSLTIQCQVDSQVTMMFWYRQQPGQSLTLIATANQGSEATYESGFVIDKFPISRPNLTFSTLTVSNMSPEDSSIYLCSSLASAKTEAFFGQGTRLTVV.

The rearrangement uses TRBV29-1 and TRBJ2-7, with 10 bases fitting TRBD2. Germline CDR1 reads SQVTM; CDR2 reads ANQGSEA. The CDR3 runs to 13 residues. V lost 8 bases and J lost 6; bases outside the gene matches: 10. CDR3 protein: CSSTGTSAIEQYF. CDR3 nucleotides: TGCAGCTCAACCGGGACTAGCGCCATCGAGCAGTACTTC.

This clonotype was detected many times. The chain carries TRBV7-9 and TRBJ1-1; D possibly corresponds to TRBD1 (5 bases). The CDR3 runs 15 residues. V lost 6 bases and J lost 1, with 15 bases in between. The germline gives CDR1 SEHNR, CDR2 FQNEAQ (reference sequence). The CDR3 is CASSTPQGKNTEAFF. The CDR3, as DNA: TGTGCCAGCAGTACCCCCCAGGGAAAGAACACTGAAGCTTTCTTT.

The chain links TRBV25-1 to TRBJ1-1, with a weak D call TRBD1 (5 bases). The V gene's germline CDR1 is MGHDK and CDR2 SYGVNS. This CDR3 is built from 15 residues. Trimming took off 6 bases at V and 4 bases at J, with 18 bases between the two ends. The CDR3 loop reads CASSAGTPDGTEAFF. The DNA of the CDR3 is TGTGCCAGCAGCGCAGGGACCCCCGACGGCACTGAAGCTTTCTTT.

About this clonotype itself: Germline and junction disagree at one end, which may indicate a read error. This sequence joins TRBV10-3 and TRBJ1-2, with D tentatively TRBD1 (5 bases). Germline values: CDR1 ENHRY, CDR2 SYGVKD. The CDR3 has 18 amino acids. CDR3 DNA: TGTGCCAGCAGTGGACGTTATTATGGGACCGGGGCTGACTATGGCTACACCTTC. It specifies CASSGRYYGTGADYGYTF.

The V gene is TRBV5-1, the J gene TRBJ2-5; D perhaps matches TRBD1 (6 bases). The CDR3 has 15 residues. Germline lookup yields CDR1 SGHRS and CDR2 YFSETQ. V was cut by 0 bases and J by 6 bases, with 15 bases left in between. The CDR3 region is CASSLAPGAVKTQYF. CDR3 nucleotide sequence: TGCGCCAGCAGCTTGGCCCCAGGGGCTGTGAAGACCCAGTACTTC.

V and J are TRBV25-1 and TRBJ1-1; the D is unclear. V was cut by 4 bases and J by 4 bases, with 7 bases left in between. This CDR3 has 12 amino acids. Germline-derived CDR1 and CDR2 are MGHDK and SYGVNS. As DNA, the CDR3 is TGTGCCAGCAGTGTCTGGGGCACTGAAGCTTTCTTT. Encoded protein: CASSVWGTEAFF. The full variable domain, in which reference TRBV25-1 and TRBJ1-1 provide the parts outside the CDR3, is EADIYQTPRYLVIGTGKKITLECSQTMGHDKMYWYQQDPGMELHLIHYSYGVNSTEKGDLSSESTVSRIRTEHFPLTLESARPSHTSQYLCASSVWGTEAFFGQGTRLTVV.

The sample holds many counts of this clonotype. The rearrangement uses TRBV7-2 and TRBJ1-4; D remains unclear. Per germline, CDR1 SGHTA and CDR2 FQGNSA. Trimming stripped 1 base from V and 7 bases from J, with 10 bases between. The CDR3 is made up of 14 amino acids. This CDR3 is CASSLVAEGEKLFF. The CDR3 bases are TGTGCCAGCAGCTTAGTTGCAGAGGGTGAAAAACTGTTTTTT.

This clonotype was counted ten times or more. The V gene is TRBV19, the J gene TRBJ2-7; tentatively, D is TRBD1 (5 bases). The CDR3 spans 14 residues. V gave up 2 bases and J gave up 0 bases, with 8 bases separating them. Germline lookup yields CDR1 LNHDA and CDR2 SQIVND (reference sequence). CDR3 nucleotide sequence: TGTGCCAGTAGTATAACAGGTTCCTCCTACGAGCAGTACTTC. Translated: CASSITGSSYEQYF. The complete variable domain, with remaining parts taken from reference TRBV19 and TRBJ2-7, reads DGGITQSPKYLFRKEGQNVTLSCEQNLNHDAMYWYRQDPGQGLRLIYYSQIVNDFQKGDIAEGYSVSREKKESFPLTVTSAQKNPTAFYLCASSITGSSYEQYFGPGTRLTVT.

This chain links TRBV7-2 with TRBJ1-1; TRBD1 matches 7 bases. There are 15 residues in the CDR3. Trimming at V came to 1 base and at J to 2 bases, leaving 4 bases not matched to a gene. CDR1 and CDR2 from the germline V gene are SGHTA and FQGNSA. This CDR3 is CASSLDRDSNTEAFF. The CDR3 region has the DNA TGTGCCAGCAGCTTAGACCGGGACAGCAACACTGAAGCTTTCTTT.

This clonotype was recorded a few times. This chain joins TRBV5-6 and TRBJ2-7, with D possibly being TRBD1 or TRBD2 (5 bases each). Germline V gene sequence: CDR1 SGHDT, CDR2 YYEEEE. The CDR3 length is 13 residues. The V gene lost 7 bases and the J gene lost 1 base, with 12 bases spanning the gap. CDR3 sequence: CASARDRSYEQYF. DNA for the CDR3: TGTGCCAGCGCTAGGGACCGATCCTACGAGCAGTACTTC.

In regard to this clonotype: This CDR3 fails to terminate in the conserved phenylalanine or tryptophan, so it likely reflects a read error. V usage is TRBV7-9 and J usage is TRBJ2-5, with 7 bases fitting TRBD1. This CDR3 region has 16 residues. V shed 5 bases, J shed 2 bases, and the junction held 11 bases outside the gene matches. Germline assignment: CDR1 SEHNR and CDR2 FQNEAQ (reference sequence). CDR3: CASSVTRTGWQETQYC. Written as DNA, the CDR3 is TGTGCCAGCAGCGTTACCAGGACAGGTTGGCAAGAGACCCAGTACTGC.

The chain couples TRBV6-5 to TRBJ1-5, with TRBD1 matching 9 bases. Trimming cost V 9 bases and J 14 bases; bases outside gene matches: 8. Germline CDR1 reads MNHEY; CDR2 reads SVGAGI. The CDR3 extends over 11 amino acids. CDR3 residues: CASRTGAHEHF. The CDR3 nucleotides read TGTGCCAGTAGGACAGGGGCACACGAGCATTTT.

Of note for this clonotype: A read error may account for a junction end that differs from germline. The chain couples TRBV2 to TRBJ2-1; D is perhaps TRBD1 (5 bases). The germline CDR1 and CDR2 sequences are SNHLY and FYNNEI. The CDR3 length is 13 residues. The CDR3 region is CANSEGPGNEQFF. In DNA form, the CDR3 reads TGTGCCAACAGTGAAGGTCCAGGGAATGAGCAGTTCTTC.

This clonotype was observed at least ten times. This CDR3 is CASSLSTDRVYSNQPQHF. The CDR3 coding sequence is TGTGCCAGCAGCTTATCGACCGACAGGGTCTATAGCAATCAGCCCCAGCATTTT. V gene TRBV7-8 combines with J gene TRBJ1-5; 7 nucleotides align to TRBD1. J lost 0 bases, V lost 2 bases, and 10 bases had no gene match. CDR3 size: 18 residues. Germline V gene sequence: CDR1 SGHVS, CDR2 FQNEAQ. Drawing the rest from reference TRBV7-8 and TRBJ1-5, the complete variable domain is GAGVSQSPRYKVAKRGQDVALRCDPISGHVSLFWYQQALGQGPEFLTYFQNEAQLDKSGLPSDRFFAERPEGSVSTLKIQRTQQEDSAVYLCASSLSTDRVYSNQPQHFGDGTRLSIL.